The entry below gives a single T cell receptor beta chain sequence along with its context. Its binding antigen is unknown. Base qualities are not provided; no much larger clone lies one nucleotide away. CDR1 and CDR2 are drawn from the germline V gene (reference sequence): SGHNT, YYREEE. V sheds 3 bases and J sheds 3 bases, leaving 13 bases between their ends. The cysteine opens and the phenylalanine closes a CDR3 of 14 amino acids. The CDR3 DNA has 42 bases and is translated from base 1. The data were taken from a study of blood T cells in healthy people across ages (dated by TCRdb to 2014 to 2015). Study-wide context: In model experiments, roughly one uniquely barcoded TCR beta cDNA molecule per two T cells was captured by template switching. To avoid experimental bias, donors of different ages were randomly spread across the sequencing lanes. Age-related changes in TCR beta repertoire diversity were measured in the study by deep sequencing normalized with unique cDNA molecular identifiers. Donors were grouped into four age groups: young (average 16 years), middle-aged (39), aged (approximately 58) and long-lived (82). Using the same blood draw, the study looked at two additional independent replicas of 1 million unique cDNA reads for two donors, one aged 18 to 30 and the other aged 80 or older. Beyond this particular receptor, the publication reports: Donor CMV infection status was unknown, potentially confounding age-related changes in expanded clonotypes. Compared with the aged group, the long-lived group had more naive CD4+ T cells, fewer expanded clones and increased TCR diversity, suggesting age selection. Estimates of total diversity from one million sequenced T cells were regarded as lower bounds and underestimates. As age increased, observed TCR beta diversity per million T cells dropped in a roughly linear way, and a significant reduction was already evident by age 40. A strong correlation was found between observed TCR beta diversity and the percentage of naive T cells measured by flow cytometry. Conclusive comparison of naive and antigen-experienced compartments was prevented by the profiling of bulk unsorted PBMCs.

The donors were a few dozen Caucasian individuals from Russia, aged roughly 6 to 90 years, who were systemically healthy. Each donor gave 9.5 to 10 milliliters of peripheral blood, drawn into EDTA-treated Vacutainer tubes. Ficoll-Paque density-gradient centrifugation was used to isolate PBMCs, with at least 7 million obtained per sample. Trizol reagent was used to extract total RNA from PBMCs, with at least 6 micrograms per sample. The percentages of naive CD45RAhigh/CD27high T cells were determined by flow cytometry on a PBMC aliquot from every donor. Receptor amplification or capture employed 5' RACE. The instrument given in TCRdb is Illumina HiSeq 2500. A second roughly 6 to 12 cycle PCR used a sample-barcoded 5' primer and a J-beta primer mix. A template-switch 5' adaptor carrying 12 random nucleotides introduced a unique molecular identifier onto each TCR beta cDNA molecule. Each sample yielded at least 2.5 million CDR3-containing paired-end reads. First-strand cDNA was synthesized from all RNA with the Mint cDNA synthesis kit, primed by a TRBC-specific oligonucleotide. Following uracil-DNA glycosylase treatment, a first 18-cycle PCR with universal primers M1SS and BC2_uni_R was performed on all cDNA. In the original analysis: For normalization, 1 million high-quality reads were randomly selected from each sample, with every read carrying a distinct molecular identifier. Instead of being binned into consensus sequences, reads with shared molecular identifiers were discarded. MiTCR, run with a Q25 quality threshold and the strictest error-elimination algorithm, handled CDR3 identification, clonotype clustering and error correction. Lower-bound total TCR beta diversity was estimated with a nonparametric unseen species model using Euler transformation. TCRdb cleaned the public reads at Q25 with fastp, built clones with MiXCR and kept in-frame beta chains. When rows share a CDR3 protein, they turn into one entry using the most common DNA and genes. The V and J calls here are based on TCRdb, not the publication. In this sample the table shows roughly 730,000 distinct CDR3 sequences, roughly three fifths of which occur a single time. The ten most abundant clones make up roughly 25% of the sample.

This receptor was taken from a middle-aged man in good health. Specimen: blood. The sequence is built from TRBV5-4 and TRBJ2-7; the D assignment is uncertain and may be TRBD1 or TRBD2, with 5 bases supporting each. The sequenced DNA is TGTGCCAGCAGCTCCCGGGGCAGGGTCTACGAGCAGTACTTC. This is translated as CASSSRGRVYEQYF.